The 10 T cell receptor beta chains given below trace back to one sample, sequenced in a study of siplizumab effects on memory and regulatory T cells. The method was immunoSEQ multiplex PCR; TCRdb's version includes in-frame clones alone and lacks a portion of them. The repertoire holds 50,000 to 55,000 clones, with approximately 93% as singletons. The sequenced material came from CD8+ T cells sorted from blood. The receptors here all came from a human donor in good health.

The chain carries TRBV5-5 and TRBJ2-7, with D unresolved. The CDR3 extends over 13 amino acids. Germline V gene lookup returns CDR1 SGHKS and CDR2 YYEKEE (reference sequence). Trimming took 3 bases from V and 0 from J, leaving 7 bases between them. CDR3 loop: CASSYVSSYEQYF. The CDR3, as DNA: TGTGCCAGCAGCTACGTGAGCTCCTACGAGCAGTACTTC. Combining the CDR3 with reference TRBV5-5 and TRBJ2-7 gives the whole variable domain DAGVTQSPTHLIKTRGQQVTLRCSPISGHKSVSWYQQVLGQGPQFIFQYYEKEERGRGNFPDRFSARQFPNYSSELNVNALLLGDSALYLCASSYVSSYEQYFGPGTRLTVT.

The chain recombines TRBV28 with TRBJ1-2, with TRBD1 as a possible D gene (5 bases). Germline CDR1 MDHEN, CDR2 SYDVKM. The CDR3 is 11 amino acids. V was pared by 8 bases and J by 5 bases, with 9 bases between. CDR3 nucleotides: TGTGCCAGCCGGGGGATTTATGGCTACACCTTC. As protein: CASRGIYGYTF.

The chain has TRBV4-1 and TRBJ1-1; D is unclear. CDR3 length: 14 amino acids. V dropped 5 bases and J dropped 3 bases, with 13 bases sitting between them. Germline-derived CDR1 and CDR2 are MGHRA and YSYEKL. Here the CDR3 DNA reads TGCGCCAGCAGCGGCCGGTTAGCGGACACTGAAGCTTTCTTT. This translates into CASSGRLADTEAFF.

The V call is TRBV29-1, the J call TRBJ1-4; D unresolved. Germline CDR1 is SQVTM and CDR2 is ANQGSEA. V lost 5 bases and J lost 7, with 5 bases in between. The CDR3 spans 10 residues. The CDR3 spells CSVLGEKLFF. In DNA form, the CDR3 reads TGCAGCGTTTTGGGTGAAAAACTGTTTTTT.

The count of this clone is one. The rearrangement uses TRBV21-1 and TRBJ2-7; the table gives TRBD1 as D, unverified against the DNA. TRBV21-1 is deemed a pseudogene. There are 15 residues in the CDR3. CDR3 in DNA: TGTGCCGGGCACAGGGGGCGCGCAATAGGGTGCGAGCAGTACTTC. Its translation: CAGHRGRAIGCEQYF.

This clone was recorded once. V usage is TRBV11-2 and J usage is TRBJ2-5; D perhaps matches TRBD1 (6 bases). Germline assignment: CDR1 SGHAT and CDR2 FQNNGV. V was clipped by 1 base and J by 2 bases, with 14 bases between them. CDR3 size: 16 residues. CDR3 loop: CASSLVAGAFQETQYF. The CDR3 coding sequence is TGTGCCAGCAGCTTAGTGGCAGGGGCGTTTCAAGAGACCCAGTACTTC. Full variable domain (outside the CDR3, taken from reference TRBV11-2 and TRBJ2-5): EAGVAQSPRYKIIEKRQSVAFWCNPISGHATLYWYQQILGQGPKLLIQFQNNGVVDDSQLPKDRFSAERLKGVDSTLKIQPAKLEDSAVYLCASSLVAGAFQETQYFGPGTRLLVL.

The J gene is TRBJ2-2, the V gene TRBV5-1, with no clear D. The germline gives CDR1 SGHRS, CDR2 YFSETQ. V lost 1 base, J lost 4 bases, and 5 bases lay in between. The CDR3 has 13 amino acids. The CDR3 DNA follows: TGCGCCAGCAGCTTGCCTCCCACCGGGGAGCTGTTTTTT. The encoded protein is CASSLPPTGELFF.

This clone is a singleton in its sample. The J gene is TRBJ1-2, the V gene TRBV11-2, with a tentative D call TRBD1 (5 bases). V was cut by 0 bases and J by 3 bases, with 20 bases left in between. The CDR3 is 18 amino acids. The germline gives CDR1 SGHAT, CDR2 FQNNGV. The CDR3 sequence is CASSLDPAGSINYYGYTF. The DNA for the CDR3 is TGTGCCAGCAGCTTAGATCCGGCAGGGAGTATTAATTACTATGGCTACACCTTC.

This rearrangement joins TRBV14 to TRBJ2-7, with D perhaps matching TRBD2 (5 bases). CDR1 is SGHDN, CDR2 FVKESK, per germline. Trimming cost V 4 bases and J 3 bases, with 19 bases left between them. The CDR3 sequence is 16 residues long. The CDR3 spells CASSLQTSGPYYEQYF. The DNA of the CDR3 is TGTGCCAGCAGCCTCCAGACGAGCGGACCCTACTACGAGCAGTACTTC.

The chain uses TRBV27 and TRBJ2-5; 13 bases are a match to TRBD2. Trimming cost V 6 bases and J 4 bases; bases outside gene matches: 8. This CDR3 contains 16 residues. Germline V gene sequence: CDR1 MNHEY, CDR2 SMNVEV (reference sequence). This CDR3 reads CASRRGTSGEGETQYF. The CDR3 DNA reads TGTGCCAGCAGGCGGGGGACTAGCGGGGAGGGAGAGACCCAGTACTTC.